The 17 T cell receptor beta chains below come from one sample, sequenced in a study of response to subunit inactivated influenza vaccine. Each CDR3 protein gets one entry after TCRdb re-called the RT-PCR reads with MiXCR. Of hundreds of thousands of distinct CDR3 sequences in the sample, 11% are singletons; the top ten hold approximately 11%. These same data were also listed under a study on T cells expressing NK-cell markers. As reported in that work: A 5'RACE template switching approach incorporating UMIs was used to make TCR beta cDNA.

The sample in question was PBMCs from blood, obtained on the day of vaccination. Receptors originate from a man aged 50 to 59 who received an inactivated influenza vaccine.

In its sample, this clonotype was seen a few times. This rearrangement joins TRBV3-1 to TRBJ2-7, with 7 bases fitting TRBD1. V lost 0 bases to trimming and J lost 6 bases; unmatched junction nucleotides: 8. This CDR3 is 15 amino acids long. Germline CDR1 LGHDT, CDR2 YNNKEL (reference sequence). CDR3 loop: CASSQEFTGVGEQYF. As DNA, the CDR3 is TGTGCCAGCAGCCAAGAATTTACAGGGGTGGGCGAGCAGTACTTC.

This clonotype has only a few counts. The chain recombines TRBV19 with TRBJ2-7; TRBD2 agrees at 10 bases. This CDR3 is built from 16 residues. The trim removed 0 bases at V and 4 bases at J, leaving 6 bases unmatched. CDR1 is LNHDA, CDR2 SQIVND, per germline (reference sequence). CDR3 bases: TGTGCCAGTAGTATAGATTTGGCTAGCGGGAGTTACGAGCAGTACTTC. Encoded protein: CASSIDLASGSYEQYF.

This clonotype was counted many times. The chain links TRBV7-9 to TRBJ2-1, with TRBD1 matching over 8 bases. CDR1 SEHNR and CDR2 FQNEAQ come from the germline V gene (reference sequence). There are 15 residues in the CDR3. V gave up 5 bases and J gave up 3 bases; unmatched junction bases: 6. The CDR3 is CASSRGQGLYNEQFF. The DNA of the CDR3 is TGTGCCAGCAGCCGAGGACAGGGACTCTACAATGAGCAGTTCTTC.

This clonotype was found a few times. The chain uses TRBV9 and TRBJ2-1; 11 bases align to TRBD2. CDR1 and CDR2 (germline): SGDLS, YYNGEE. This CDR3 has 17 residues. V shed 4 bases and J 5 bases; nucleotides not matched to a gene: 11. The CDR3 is CASSLTWGLAVNNEQFF. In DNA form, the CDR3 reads TGTGCCAGCAGCCTCACGTGGGGACTAGCGGTAAACAATGAGCAGTTCTTC.

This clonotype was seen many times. The CDR3 protein is CASASWAVDTQYF. CDR3 sequence (DNA): TGTGCCAGCGCCTCTTGGGCAGTAGATACGCAGTATTTT. The chain combines TRBV27 with TRBJ2-3; D call uncertain. The CDR3 totals 13 residues. V gave up 8 bases and J gave up 5 bases, with 14 bases separating them. Germline-derived CDR1 and CDR2 are MNHEY and SMNVEV (reference sequence).

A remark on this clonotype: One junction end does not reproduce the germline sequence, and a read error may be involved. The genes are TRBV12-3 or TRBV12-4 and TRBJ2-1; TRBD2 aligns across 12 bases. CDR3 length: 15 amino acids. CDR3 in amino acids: CASSLAGGNYNEQFF. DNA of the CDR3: TGTGCCAGCAGTCTAGCGGGAGGGAACTACAATGAGCAGTTCTTC.

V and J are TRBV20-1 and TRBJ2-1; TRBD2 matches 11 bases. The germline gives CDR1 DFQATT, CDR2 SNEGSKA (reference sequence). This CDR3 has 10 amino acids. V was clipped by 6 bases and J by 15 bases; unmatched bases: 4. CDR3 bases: TGCAGTGCAACCGGGACTAGCGGGTTCTTC. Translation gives CSATGTSGFF.

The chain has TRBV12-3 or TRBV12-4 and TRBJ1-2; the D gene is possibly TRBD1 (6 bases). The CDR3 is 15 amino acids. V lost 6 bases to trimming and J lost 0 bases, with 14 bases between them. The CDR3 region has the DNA TGTGCCAGCAGCCCCCAGGGGCAAGCTAACTATGGCTACACCTTC. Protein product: CASSPQGQANYGYTF.

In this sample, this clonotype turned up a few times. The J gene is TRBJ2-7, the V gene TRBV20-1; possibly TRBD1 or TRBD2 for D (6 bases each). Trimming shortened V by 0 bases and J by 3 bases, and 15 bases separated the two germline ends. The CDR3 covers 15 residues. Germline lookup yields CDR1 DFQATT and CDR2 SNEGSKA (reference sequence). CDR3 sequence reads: CSARDLSRGGYEQYF. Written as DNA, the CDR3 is TGCAGTGCTAGAGATCTTAGCAGGGGAGGCTACGAGCAGTACTTC.

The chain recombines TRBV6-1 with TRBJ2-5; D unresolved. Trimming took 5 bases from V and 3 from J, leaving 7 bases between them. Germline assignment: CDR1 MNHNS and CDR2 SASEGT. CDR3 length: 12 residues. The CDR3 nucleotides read TGTGCCAGCAGTAAGGTGGAAGAGACCCAGTACTTC. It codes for CASSKVEETQYF.

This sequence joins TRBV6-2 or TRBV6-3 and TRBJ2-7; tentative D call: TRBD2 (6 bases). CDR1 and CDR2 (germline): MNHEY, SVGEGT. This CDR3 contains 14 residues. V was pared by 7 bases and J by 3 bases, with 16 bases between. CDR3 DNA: TGTGCCAGCAAAAACAGGAGGGACTTCTACGAGCAGTACTTC. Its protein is CASKNRRDFYEQYF.

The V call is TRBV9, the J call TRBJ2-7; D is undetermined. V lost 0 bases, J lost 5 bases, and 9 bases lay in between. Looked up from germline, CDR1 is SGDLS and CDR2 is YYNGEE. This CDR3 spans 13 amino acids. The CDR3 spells CASSVEVADEQYF. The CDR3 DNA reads TGTGCCAGCAGCGTAGAGGTGGCGGACGAGCAGTACTTC.

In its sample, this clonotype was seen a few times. The CDR3 loop is CASSVVGAGEQYF. For the CDR3, the DNA is TGTGCCAGCAGCGTAGTCGGGGCGGGGGAGCAGTACTTC. This chain links TRBV9 with TRBJ2-7; D may be TRBD2 (6 bases). This CDR3 contains 13 residues. CDR1 and CDR2 (germline): SGDLS, YYNGEE. Trimming cost V 0 bases and J 7 bases, with 11 bases left between them. The full variable domain, in which reference TRBV9 and TRBJ2-7 provide the parts outside the CDR3, is DSGVTQTPKHLITATGQRVTLRCSPRSGDLSVYWYQQSLDQGLQFLIQYYNGEERAKGNILERFSAQQFPDLHSELNLSSLELGDSALYFCASSVVGAGEQYFGPGTRLTVT.

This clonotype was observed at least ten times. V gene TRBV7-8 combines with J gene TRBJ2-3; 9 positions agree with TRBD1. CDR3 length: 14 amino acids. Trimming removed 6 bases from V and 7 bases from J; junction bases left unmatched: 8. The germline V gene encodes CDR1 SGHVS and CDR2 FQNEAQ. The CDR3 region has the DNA TGTGCCAGCAGAAACGGGACAGGGCTGAATACGCAGTATTTT. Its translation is CASRNGTGLNTQYF.

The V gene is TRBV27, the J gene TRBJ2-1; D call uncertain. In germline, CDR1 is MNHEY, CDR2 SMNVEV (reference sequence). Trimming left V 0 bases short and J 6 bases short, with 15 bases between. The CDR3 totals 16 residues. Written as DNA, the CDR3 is TGTGCCAGCAGTTTATCCGTCCTCCGCCGGCCCAATGAGCAGTTCTTC. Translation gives CASSLSVLRRPNEQFF.

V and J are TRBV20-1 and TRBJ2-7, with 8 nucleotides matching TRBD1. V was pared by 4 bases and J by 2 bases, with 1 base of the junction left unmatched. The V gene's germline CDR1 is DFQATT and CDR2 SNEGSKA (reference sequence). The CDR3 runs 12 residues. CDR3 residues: CSATGGPYEQYF. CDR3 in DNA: TGCAGTGCTACAGGGGGCCCCTACGAGCAGTACTTC.

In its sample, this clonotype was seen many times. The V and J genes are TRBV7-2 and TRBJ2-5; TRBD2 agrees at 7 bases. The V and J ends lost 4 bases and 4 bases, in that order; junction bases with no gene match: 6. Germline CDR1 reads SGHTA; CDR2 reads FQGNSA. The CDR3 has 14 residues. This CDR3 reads CASSSNAGAETQYF. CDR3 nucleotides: TGTGCCAGCAGCTCTAATGCGGGAGCAGAGACCCAGTACTTC.